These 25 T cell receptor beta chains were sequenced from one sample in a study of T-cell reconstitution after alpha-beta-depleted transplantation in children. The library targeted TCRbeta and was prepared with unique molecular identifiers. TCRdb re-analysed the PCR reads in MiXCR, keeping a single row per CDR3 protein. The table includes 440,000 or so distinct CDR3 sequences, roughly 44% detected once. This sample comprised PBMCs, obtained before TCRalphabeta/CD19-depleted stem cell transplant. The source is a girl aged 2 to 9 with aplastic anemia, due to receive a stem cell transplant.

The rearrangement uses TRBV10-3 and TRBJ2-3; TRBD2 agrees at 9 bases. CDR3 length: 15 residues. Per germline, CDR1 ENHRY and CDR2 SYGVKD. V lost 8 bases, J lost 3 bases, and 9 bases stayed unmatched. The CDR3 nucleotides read TGTGCCATCGGGGGCGCGGGAGGGCCGACAGATACGCAGTATTTT. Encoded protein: CAIGGAGGPTDTQYF.

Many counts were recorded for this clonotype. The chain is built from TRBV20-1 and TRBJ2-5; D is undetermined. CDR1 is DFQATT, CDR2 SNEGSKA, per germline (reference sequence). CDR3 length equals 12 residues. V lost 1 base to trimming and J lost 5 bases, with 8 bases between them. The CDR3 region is CSARGPGETQYF. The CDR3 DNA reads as TGCAGTGCTAGAGGCCCTGGGGAGACCCAGTACTTC.

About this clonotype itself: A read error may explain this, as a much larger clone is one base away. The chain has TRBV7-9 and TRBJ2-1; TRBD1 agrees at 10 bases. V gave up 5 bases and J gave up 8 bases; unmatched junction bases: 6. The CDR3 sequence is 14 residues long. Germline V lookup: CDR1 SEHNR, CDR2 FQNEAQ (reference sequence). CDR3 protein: CASSTGQGSDEQFF. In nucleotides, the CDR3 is TGTGCCAGCAGCACGGGACAGGGGTCCGATGAGCAGTTCTTC.

As DNA, the CDR3 is TGTGCCAGCTCACCATTTGACAGGGGCCGAGAGACCCAGTACTTC. As protein: CASSPFDRGRETQYF. This chain connects TRBV18 to TRBJ2-5; 8 nucleotides match TRBD1. Germline V gene sequence: CDR1 KGHSH, CDR2 LQKENI. The CDR3 consists of 15 residues. V lost 2 bases and J lost 4; bases outside the gene matches: 6.

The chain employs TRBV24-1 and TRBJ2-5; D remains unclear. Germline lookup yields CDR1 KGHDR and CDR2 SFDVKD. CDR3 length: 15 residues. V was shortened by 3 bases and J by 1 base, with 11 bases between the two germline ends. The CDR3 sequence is CATSDIRLTQETQYF. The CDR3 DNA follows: TGTGCCACCAGTGATATCAGGTTGACCCAAGAGACCCAGTACTTC.

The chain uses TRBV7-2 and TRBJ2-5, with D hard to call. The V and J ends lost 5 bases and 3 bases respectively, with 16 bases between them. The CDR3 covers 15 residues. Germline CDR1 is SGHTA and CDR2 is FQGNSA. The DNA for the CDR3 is TGTGCCAGCAGCCTCCTACCCGGGCGGAAAGAGACCCAGTACTTC. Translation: CASSLLPGRKETQYF.

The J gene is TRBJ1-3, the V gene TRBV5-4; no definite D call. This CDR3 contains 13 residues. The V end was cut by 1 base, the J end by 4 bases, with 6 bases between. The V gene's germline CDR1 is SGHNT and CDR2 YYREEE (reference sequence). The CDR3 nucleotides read TGTGCCAGCAGCTTGACACAGGGAAACACCATATATTTT. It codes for CASSLTQGNTIYF.

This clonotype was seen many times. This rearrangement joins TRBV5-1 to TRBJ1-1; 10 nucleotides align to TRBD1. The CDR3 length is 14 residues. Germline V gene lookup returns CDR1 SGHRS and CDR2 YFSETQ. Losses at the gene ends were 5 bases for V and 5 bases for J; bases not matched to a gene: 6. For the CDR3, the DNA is TGCGCCAGCAGACGACAGGGGGCAGTGACTGAAGCTTTCTTT. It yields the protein CASRRQGAVTEAFF.

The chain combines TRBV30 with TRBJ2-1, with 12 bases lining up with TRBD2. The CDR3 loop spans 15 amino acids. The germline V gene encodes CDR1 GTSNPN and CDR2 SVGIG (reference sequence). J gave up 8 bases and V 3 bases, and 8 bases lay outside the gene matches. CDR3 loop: CAWRETSGRPHEQFF. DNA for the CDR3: TGTGCCTGGAGGGAGACTAGCGGGAGACCCCATGAGCAGTTCTTC.

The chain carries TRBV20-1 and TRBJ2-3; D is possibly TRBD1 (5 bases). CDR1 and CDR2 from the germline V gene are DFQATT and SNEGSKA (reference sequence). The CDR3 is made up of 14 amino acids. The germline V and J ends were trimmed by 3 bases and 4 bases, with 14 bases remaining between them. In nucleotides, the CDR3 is TGCAGTGCTAGTTCCAGGGTTGTGGCAGATACGCAGTATTTT. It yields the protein CSASSRVVADTQYF.

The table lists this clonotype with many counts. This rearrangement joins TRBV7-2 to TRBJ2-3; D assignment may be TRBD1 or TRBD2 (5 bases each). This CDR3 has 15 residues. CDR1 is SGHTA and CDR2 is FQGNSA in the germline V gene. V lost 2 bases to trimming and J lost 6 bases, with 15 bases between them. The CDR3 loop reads CASSLTTGTSDTQYF. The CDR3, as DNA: TGTGCCAGCAGCTTAACCACCGGGACCTCCGATACGCAGTATTTT.

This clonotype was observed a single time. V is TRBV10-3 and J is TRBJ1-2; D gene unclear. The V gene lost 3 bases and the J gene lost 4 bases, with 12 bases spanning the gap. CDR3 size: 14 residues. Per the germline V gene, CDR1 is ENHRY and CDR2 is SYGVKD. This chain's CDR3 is CAISDPSDFYGYTF. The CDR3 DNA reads TGTGCCATCAGTGACCCGTCAGACTTCTATGGCTACACCTTC.

The CDR3, as DNA: TGTGCCAGCTTGGGGACAGGGAGTCACTACGAGCAGTACTTC. As protein: CASLGTGSHYEQYF. V and J are TRBV28 and TRBJ2-7, with TRBD1 identical over 9 bases. This CDR3 has 14 amino acids. The trim removed 8 bases at V and 3 bases at J, leaving 8 bases unmatched. Germline CDR1 reads MDHEN; CDR2 reads SYDVKM.

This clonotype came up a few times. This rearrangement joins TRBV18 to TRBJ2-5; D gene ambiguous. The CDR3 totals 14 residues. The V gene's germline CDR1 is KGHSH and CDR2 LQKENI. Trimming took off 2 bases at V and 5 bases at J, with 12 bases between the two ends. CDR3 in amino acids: CASSPIVGRETQYF. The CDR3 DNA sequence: TGTGCCAGCTCACCAATCGTGGGCCGGGAGACCCAGTACTTC.

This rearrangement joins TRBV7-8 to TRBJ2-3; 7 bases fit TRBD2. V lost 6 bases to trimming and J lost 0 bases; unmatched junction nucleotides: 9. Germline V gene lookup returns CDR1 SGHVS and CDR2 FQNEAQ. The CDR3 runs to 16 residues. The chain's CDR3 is CASRSTSDPSTDTQYF. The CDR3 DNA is TGTGCCAGCAGGTCCACTAGCGATCCTAGCACAGATACGCAGTATTTT.

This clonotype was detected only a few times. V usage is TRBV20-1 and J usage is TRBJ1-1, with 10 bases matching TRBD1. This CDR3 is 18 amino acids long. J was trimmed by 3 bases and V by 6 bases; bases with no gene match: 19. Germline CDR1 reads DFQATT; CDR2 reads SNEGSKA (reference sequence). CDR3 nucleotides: TGCAGTGCCATCGCAGTCCCGGGACAGGGGAAGTCGGACACTGAAGCTTTCTTT. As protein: CSAIAVPGQGKSDTEAFF.

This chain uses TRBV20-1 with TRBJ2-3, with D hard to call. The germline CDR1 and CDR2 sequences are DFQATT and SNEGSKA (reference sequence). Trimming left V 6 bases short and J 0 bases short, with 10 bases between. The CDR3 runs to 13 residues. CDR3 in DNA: TGCAGTGCCGACCCCGGGAGCACAGATACGCAGTATTTT. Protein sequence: CSADPGSTDTQYF.

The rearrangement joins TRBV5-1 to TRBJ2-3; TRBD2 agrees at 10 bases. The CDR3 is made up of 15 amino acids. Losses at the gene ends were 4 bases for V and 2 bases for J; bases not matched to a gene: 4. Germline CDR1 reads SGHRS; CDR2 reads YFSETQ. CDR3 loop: CASSDSGGVTDTQYF. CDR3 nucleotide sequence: TGCGCCAGCAGCGACAGCGGGGGGGTCACAGATACGCAGTATTTT.

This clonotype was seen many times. This CDR3 is CSASIDRDYGYTF. The CDR3 nucleotides read TGCAGTGCAAGCATTGACAGGGACTATGGCTACACCTTC. The J gene is TRBJ1-2, the V gene TRBV20-1, with 7 positions matching TRBD1. V was pared by 6 bases and J by 3 bases, with 7 bases of the junction left unmatched. Germline CDR1 is DFQATT and CDR2 is SNEGSKA (reference sequence). The CDR3 totals 13 residues.

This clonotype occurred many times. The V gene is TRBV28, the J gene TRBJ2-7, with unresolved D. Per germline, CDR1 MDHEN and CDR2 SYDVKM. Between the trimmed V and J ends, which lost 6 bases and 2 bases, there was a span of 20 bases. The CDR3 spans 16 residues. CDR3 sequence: CASRRPSRELTYEQYF. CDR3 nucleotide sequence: TGTGCCAGCAGGCGCCCCTCTAGAGAGTTAACCTACGAGCAGTACTTC.

This CDR3 is CATSDAYEQFF. CDR3 nucleotide sequence: TGTGCCACCTCTGACGCGTATGAGCAGTTCTTC. The chain carries TRBV28 and TRBJ2-1; D is uncertain. Germline V gene data show CDR1 as MDHEN and CDR2 as SYDVKM. The CDR3 has 11 residues. V lost 10 bases and J 8 bases, leaving 12 bases between the germline ends.

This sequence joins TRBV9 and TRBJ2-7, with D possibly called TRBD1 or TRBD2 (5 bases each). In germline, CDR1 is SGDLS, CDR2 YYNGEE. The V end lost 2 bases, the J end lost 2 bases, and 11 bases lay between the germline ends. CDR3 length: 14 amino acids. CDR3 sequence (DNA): TGTGCCAGCAGCGTTTCCGGGGCAACCTACGAGCAGTACTTC. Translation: CASSVSGATYEQYF. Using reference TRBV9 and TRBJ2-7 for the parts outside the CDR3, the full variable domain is DSGVTQTPKHLITATGQRVTLRCSPRSGDLSVYWYQQSLDQGLQFLIQYYNGEERAKGNILERFSAQQFPDLHSELNLSSLELGDSALYFCASSVSGATYEQYFGPGTRLTVT.

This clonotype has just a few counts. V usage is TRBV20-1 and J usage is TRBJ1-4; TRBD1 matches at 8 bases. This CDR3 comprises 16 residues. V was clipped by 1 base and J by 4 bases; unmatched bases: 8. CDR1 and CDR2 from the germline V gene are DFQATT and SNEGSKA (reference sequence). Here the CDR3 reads CSARAPTGDLNEKLFF. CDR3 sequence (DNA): TGCAGTGCTAGAGCCCCGACAGGGGACCTTAATGAAAAACTGTTTTTT.

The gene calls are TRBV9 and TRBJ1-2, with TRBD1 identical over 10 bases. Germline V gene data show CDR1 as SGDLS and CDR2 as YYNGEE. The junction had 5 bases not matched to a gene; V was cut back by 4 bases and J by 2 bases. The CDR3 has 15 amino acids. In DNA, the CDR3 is TGTGCCAGCAGCAGACGACAGGGGGCCAACTATGGCTACACCTTC. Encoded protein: CASSRRQGANYGYTF. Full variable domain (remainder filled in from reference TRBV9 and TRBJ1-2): DSGVTQTPKHLITATGQRVTLRCSPRSGDLSVYWYQQSLDQGLQFLIQYYNGEERAKGNILERFSAQQFPDLHSELNLSSLELGDSALYFCASSRRQGANYGYTFGSGTRLTVV.

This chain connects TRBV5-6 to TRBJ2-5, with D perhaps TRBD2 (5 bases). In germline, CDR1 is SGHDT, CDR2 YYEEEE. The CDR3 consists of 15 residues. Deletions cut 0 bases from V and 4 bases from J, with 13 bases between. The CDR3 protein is CASSLASLAGETQYF. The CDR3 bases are TGTGCCAGCAGCTTGGCGTCCCTAGCTGGAGAGACCCAGTACTTC.